The following is a TCR beta chain sequence with its context. Its specificity is not known. Repertoires were generated with immunoSEQ multiplex PCR, while TCRdb's copy carries only in-frame clones and drops some. The table shows around 100,000 clones, with roughly 91% occurring only once. The source of the sample is a study of T cell responses to AZD1222 COVID-19 vaccine. On the study more broadly: Samples with a second dose at about 4 or about 12 weeks were pooled together. Regarding the study as a whole: The donors showed a predominance of white British ancestry and of females, with possible underestimation of clonal diversity. Two doses of AZD1222 preceded a rise in Spike-specific TCR breadth and depth.

This CDR3 has 13 amino acids. Germline V gene data show CDR1 as GTSNPN and CDR2 as SVGIG (reference sequence). The V end lost 3 bases, the J end lost 1 base, and 9 bases lay between the germline ends. The source is an adult in good health. The genes are TRBV30 and TRBJ1-1; TRBD1 might be the D (5 bases). Material: peripheral blood, obtained on day 0 of AZD1222 vaccination. Here the CDR3 DNA reads TGTGCCTGGAGACTAGGGGCGAACACTGAAGCTTTCTTT. Residues: CAWRLGANTEAFF.